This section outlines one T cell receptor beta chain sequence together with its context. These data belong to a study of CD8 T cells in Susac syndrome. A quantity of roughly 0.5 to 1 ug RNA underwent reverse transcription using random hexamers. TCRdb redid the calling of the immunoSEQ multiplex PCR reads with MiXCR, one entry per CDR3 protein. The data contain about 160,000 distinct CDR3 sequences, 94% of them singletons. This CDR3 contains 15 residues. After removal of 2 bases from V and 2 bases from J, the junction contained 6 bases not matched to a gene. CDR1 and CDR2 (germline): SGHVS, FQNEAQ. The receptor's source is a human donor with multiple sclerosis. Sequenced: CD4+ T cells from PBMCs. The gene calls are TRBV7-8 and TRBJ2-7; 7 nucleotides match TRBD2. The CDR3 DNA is TGTGCCAGCAGCTTATATCGAGCGGGGCCCTACGAGCAGTACTTC. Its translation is CASSLYRAGPYEQYF.